Each of the 3 T cell receptor beta chains below was sequenced from the same sample in a study of T cell repertoires in cytomegalovirus infection. TCRdb processed the reads anew with MiXCR; each CDR3 protein has one entry. Seen here are about 450,000 distinct CDR3 sequences, roughly 30% observed once, and the top ten hold approximately 13%. The sequencing sample was made of PBMCs. Receptor source: a human donor in good health (CMV status not recorded). Some clones in this sample may be carry-over from other donors' samples.

In its sample, this clonotype was seen a few times. The chain carries TRBV6-2 or TRBV6-3 and TRBJ2-1; D is unresolved. CDR3 size: 13 residues. V was shortened by 4 bases and J by 9 bases, with 13 bases between the two germline ends. Per germline, CDR1 MNHEY and CDR2 SVGEGT. CDR3 sequence (DNA): TGTGCCAGCAGTTCACTGCTCTCGGGTGAGCAGTTCTTC. Encoded protein: CASSSLLSGEQFF.

Many counts were recorded for this clonotype. V is TRBV10-3 and J is TRBJ1-6; maybe TRBD1 (6 bases). Germline CDR1 is ENHRY and CDR2 is SYGVKD. This CDR3 is 15 amino acids long. Trimming took off 6 bases at V and 2 bases at J, with 11 bases between the two ends. The CDR3 is CAISTGNTYNSPLHF. The CDR3 bases are TGTGCCATCAGCACAGGGAACACCTATAATTCACCCCTCCACTTT.

This clonotype was observed a handful of times. This rearrangement joins TRBV6-2 or TRBV6-3 to TRBJ2-3; TRBD2 might be the D (5 bases). V gave up 0 bases and J gave up 0 bases, with 10 bases separating them. This CDR3 region has 16 residues. The germline gives CDR1 MNHEY, CDR2 SVGEGT. In DNA, the CDR3 is TGTGCCAGCAGTTACTCGGAGGCCGCTAGCACAGATACGCAGTATTTT. It translates to CASSYSEAASTDTQYF.